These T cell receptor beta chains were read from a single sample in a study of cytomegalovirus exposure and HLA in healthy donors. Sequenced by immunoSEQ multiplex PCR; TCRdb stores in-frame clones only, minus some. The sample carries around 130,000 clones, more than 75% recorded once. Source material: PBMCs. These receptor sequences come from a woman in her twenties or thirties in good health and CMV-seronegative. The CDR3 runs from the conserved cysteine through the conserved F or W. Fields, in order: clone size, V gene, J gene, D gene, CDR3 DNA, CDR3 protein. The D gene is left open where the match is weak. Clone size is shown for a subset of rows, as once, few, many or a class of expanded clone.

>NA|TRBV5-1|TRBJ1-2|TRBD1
TGCGCCAGCAGTACCGGGACAGGGGGCGAGGATGGCTACACCTTC
CASSTGTGGEDGYTF
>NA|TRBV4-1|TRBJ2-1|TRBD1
TGCGCCAGCAGTTACGGGACAGGGAATTACAATGAGCAGTTCTTC
CASSYGTGNYNEQFF
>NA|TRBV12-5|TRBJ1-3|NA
TGTGCTAGTGGTTTGCCCACCAGGGGAAACACCATATATTTT
CASGLPTRGNTIYF
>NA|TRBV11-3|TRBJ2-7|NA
TGTGCCAGCAGCTTAGAAGGTACCTGGGCCGAGCAGTACTTC
CASSLEGTWAEQYF
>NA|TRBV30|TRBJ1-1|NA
TGTGCCTGGAGTCGCAGGAACACTGAAGCTTTCTTT
CAWSRRNTEAFF
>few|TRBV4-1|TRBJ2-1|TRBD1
TGCGCCAGCAGCCATCCCAGACAGGGCTCCTACAATGAGCAGTTCTTC
CASSHPRQGSYNEQFF
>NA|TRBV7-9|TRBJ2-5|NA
TGTGCCAGCAGCCCAAGCGGTAGCGGAAAAGAGACCCAGTACTTC
CASSPSGSGKETQYF
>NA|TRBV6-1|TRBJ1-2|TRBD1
TGTGCCAGCAGTGTGGACAGGGCCAACTATGGCTACACCTTC
CASSVDRANYGYTF
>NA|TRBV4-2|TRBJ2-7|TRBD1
TGTGCCAGCAGCAAAGATGGTACAGGGGGGAGGGAGCAGTACTTC
CASSKDGTGGREQYF
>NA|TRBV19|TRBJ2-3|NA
TGTGCCAGTAGTATAGAGATTCTAGGGGGTAGGGATACGCAGTATTTT
CASSIEILGGRDTQYF
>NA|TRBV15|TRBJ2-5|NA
TGTGCCACCAGCAGAGCGAGGGAAGAGACCCAGTACTTC
CATSRAREETQYF
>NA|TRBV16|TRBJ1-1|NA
TGTGCCAGCAGCCAATCAGGGAGCACTGAAGCTTTCTTT
CASSQSGSTEAFF
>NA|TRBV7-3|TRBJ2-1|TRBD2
TGTGCCAGCAGCCCCGGCGGGGGGCCCTACAATGAGCAGTTCTTC
CASSPGGGPYNEQFF
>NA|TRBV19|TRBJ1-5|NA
TGTGCCAGTAGTATAGGGCAGTTTAGCAATCAGCCCCAGCATTTT
CASSIGQFSNQPQHF
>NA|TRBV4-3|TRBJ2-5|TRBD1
TGCGCCAGCAGCCGACTAGGGACAGGGGATTTGGAGACCCAGTACTTC
CASSRLGTGDLETQYF
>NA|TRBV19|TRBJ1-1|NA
TGTGCCAGTAGTATAGATCACGGGGGTAGCACTGAAGCTTTCTTT
CASSIDHGGSTEAFF
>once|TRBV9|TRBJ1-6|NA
TGTGCCAGCAGCGTAGGCGGTTTAAATTCACCCCTCCACTTT
CASSVGGLNSPLHF